This TCR beta chain is drawn from a study of blood T cell repertoires in COVID-19. Study in general: Collection of acute and convalescent COVID-19 samples took place in the United States, Italy and Spain. PBMCs, B-cell-depleted T cells, or T cells were the source of the cDNA or gDNA that made up the material.

In the study's own analysis: Using reference gene primer amplification, nucleated cell counts were estimated. TCRdb keeps only in-frame clones here, not all; method: immunoSEQ multiplex PCR. D and trimming come from the DNA, and the V and J calls and clone size come from that table. The repertoire has roughly 60,000 clones, approximately 80% of them found once; the top ten carry around 5.9%. The CDR3 covers 16 residues. Germline V CDR1 and CDR2: SGHNT, YYREEE (reference sequence). The V segment lost 0 bases and the J segment 8 bases; nucleotides outside the gene matches: 9. The sequence was obtained from a woman aged 60-75 years with acute or convalescent COVID-19. The material sequenced was peripheral blood. The chain uses TRBV5-4 and TRBJ2-1; 9 nucleotides agree with TRBD2. CDR3 nucleotide sequence: TGTGCCAGCAGCTTGGGTGTGGCGGGGGGGCGCGATGAGCAGTTCTTC. Translation: CASSLGVAGGRDEQFF.